This is a list of T cell receptor beta chains from one sample in a study of blood T cell repertoires in COVID-19. The protocol was immunoSEQ multiplex PCR, while the TCRdb copy is restricted to in-frame clones and leaves out a portion. This repertoire shows about 140,000 clones, around 84% found once; its top ten account for 8% to 9%. Sequencing was carried out using peripheral blood. These TCRs come from a man aged 25 to 45 with COVID-19, enrolled during active disease. CDR3s include the opening cysteine and the closing phenylalanine or tryptophan. A D gene is named only where the DNA matches it firmly. Clone size is shown for a subset of rows, as once, few, many or a class of expanded clone.

size: .; V: TRBV10-1; J: TRBJ1-1; D: TRBD1; CDR3: CASSGQGGTEAFF; DNA: TGCGCCAGCAGCGGACAGGGGGGGACTGAAGCTTTCTTT
size: .; V: TRBV7-2; J: TRBJ1-6; D: .; CDR3: CASSSQGLGNSPLHF; DNA: TGTGCCAGCAGTTCTCAGGGTCTTGGAAATTCACCCCTCCACTTT
size: .; V: TRBV27; J: TRBJ2-3; D: .; CDR3: CASSFRGDTQYF; DNA: TGTGCCAGCAGTTTTAGGGGGGATACGCAGTATTTT
size: few; V: TRBV6-5; J: TRBJ1-4; D: TRBD1; CDR3: CASRPPGGVEKLFF; DNA: TGTGCCAGCAGGCCCCCAGGGGGCGTTGAAAAACTGTTTTTT
size: .; V: TRBV11-2; J: TRBJ1-5; D: .; CDR3: CASSDGDSNQPQHF; DNA: TGTGCCAGCAGTGACGGGGATAGCAATCAGCCCCAGCATTTT
size: .; V: TRBV11-2; J: TRBJ2-4; D: TRBD1; CDR3: CASSSRQGRGNIQYF; DNA: TGTGCCAGCAGCTCCCGACAGGGAAGGGGAAACATTCAGTACTTC
size: .; V: TRBV5-1; J: TRBJ2-2; D: .; CDR3: CASSLGWTGDTGELFF; DNA: TGCGCCAGCAGCTTGGGGTGGACGGGGGACACCGGGGAGCTGTTTTTT
size: .; V: TRBV2; J: TRBJ1-4; D: .; CDR3: CASREGVSGGNEKLFF; DNA: TGTGCCAGCAGGGAGGGCGTGAGTGGTGGGAATGAAAAACTGTTTTTT
size: .; V: TRBV2; J: TRBJ2-7; D: .; CDR3: CASNRGLQSYEQYF; DNA: TGTGCCAGCAACCGGGGATTACAGTCCTACGAGCAGTACTTC
size: .; V: TRBV28; J: TRBJ2-7; D: TRBD1; CDR3: CASSHGTGISYEQYF; DNA: TGTGCCAGCAGTCACGGGACAGGGATTTCCTACGAGCAGTACTTC
size: .; V: TRBV10-3; J: TRBJ2-3; D: .; CDR3: CAISDSRDTQYF; DNA: TGTGCCATCAGTGATAGTCGAGATACGCAGTATTTT
size: few; V: TRBV2; J: TRBJ2-3; D: TRBD2; CDR3: CASQFASGRTTDTQYF; DNA: TGTGCCAGCCAATTCGCCAGCGGGAGAACAACAGATACGCAGTATTTT
size: .; V: TRBV15; J: TRBJ1-1; D: .; CDR3: CATSRARGLQNTEAFF; DNA: TGTGCCACCAGCAGAGCCCGGGGACTTCAGAACACTGAAGCTTTCTTT
size: .; V: TRBV4-1; J: TRBJ1-2; D: .; CDR3: CASSQGGGADGYTF; DNA: TGCGCCAGCAGCCAGGGTGGGGGCGCGGATGGCTACACCTTC
size: .; V: TRBV27; J: TRBJ2-3; D: TRBD1; CDR3: CASSLARGRLTDTQYF; DNA: TGTGCCAGCAGTTTAGCGAGGGGGCGTCTTACAGATACGCAGTATTTT
size: .; V: TRBV15; J: TRBJ2-1; D: .; CDR3: CATSRGGQGLNEQFF; DNA: TGTGCCACCAGCAGAGGCGGCCAGGGGTTGAATGAGCAGTTCTTC
size: .; V: TRBV10-3; J: TRBJ2-3; D: .; CDR3: CAISERIQGSADTQYF; DNA: TGTGCCATCAGTGAAAGGATCCAGGGAAGCGCAGATACGCAGTATTTT
size: .; V: TRBV10-3; J: TRBJ1-4; D: .; CDR3: CAISVDSPSTNEKLFF; DNA: TGTGCCATCAGCGTTGACAGCCCCTCAACTAATGAAAAACTGTTTTTT
size: few; V: TRBV5-1; J: TRBJ2-1; D: TRBD2; CDR3: CASSAGTSNEQFF; DNA: TGCGCCAGCAGCGCCGGGACTAGCAATGAGCAGTTCTTC
size: once; V: TRBV10-3; J: TRBJ1-1; D: TRBD1; CDR3: CAISEYQGVEAFF; DNA: TGTGCCATCAGTGAGTATCAGGGGGTAGAAGCTTTCTTT
size: once; V: TRBV29-1; J: TRBJ1-3; D: .; CDR3: CSVASSGNTIYF; DNA: TGCAGCGTTGCCAGCTCTGGAAACACCATATATTTT
size: .; V: TRBV15; J: TRBJ1-1; D: .; CDR3: CATSTRAYNGLNTEAFF; DNA: TGTGCCACCAGCACCCGTGCTTACAATGGCCTGAACACTGAAGCTTTCTTT
size: .; V: TRBV4-2; J: TRBJ2-1; D: TRBD2; CDR3: CASSQDATGGPNEQFF; DNA: TGTGCCAGCAGCCAAGATGCGACGGGAGGGCCGAATGAGCAGTTCTTC
size: .; V: TRBV30; J: TRBJ2-1; D: .; CDR3: CAWNPGGYNEQFF; DNA: TGTGCCTGGAATCCTGGAGGGTACAATGAGCAGTTCTTC
size: .; V: TRBV3-1/TRBV3-2; J: TRBJ2-1; D: TRBD2; CDR3: CASSGGGRAFF; DNA: TGTGCCAGCAGTGGCGGGGGACGAGCTTTCTTC
size: once; V: TRBV2; J: TRBJ2-7; D: TRBD2; CDR3: CASSEELADTVWSDEQYF; DNA: TGTGCCAGCAGTGAGGAACTAGCGGATACTGTTTGGAGCGACGAGCAGTACTTC
size: once; V: TRBV11-2; J: TRBJ2-2; D: TRBD2; CDR3: CASSPPGLGFGVGELFF; DNA: TGTGCCAGCAGCCCCCCGGGACTAGGGTTTGGAGTCGGGGAGCTGTTTTTT
size: .; V: TRBV27; J: TRBJ2-3; D: TRBD2; CDR3: CASSLFPPRLAGESDTQYF; DNA: TGTGCCAGCAGTTTATTTCCCCCTCGACTAGCGGGAGAATCCGATACGCAGTATTTT
size: .; V: TRBV7-9; J: TRBJ1-5; D: .; CDR3: CAVRQVSNQPQHF; DNA: TGTGCCGTCAGGCAGGTTAGCAATCAGCCCCAGCATTTT
size: few; V: TRBV5-6; J: TRBJ1-3; D: TRBD1; CDR3: CASSSTGSGNTIYF; DNA: TGTGCCAGCAGCTCGACAGGGTCTGGAAACACCATATATTTT
size: .; V: TRBV27; J: TRBJ2-1; D: .; CDR3: CASSSQGYGNEQFF; DNA: TGTGCCAGCAGTTCCCAGGGTTATGGCAATGAGCAGTTCTTC
size: .; V: TRBV6-1; J: TRBJ1-5; D: .; CDR3: CASSDRAHQPQHF; DNA: TGTGCCAGCAGTGACAGGGCCCATCAGCCCCAGCATTTT
size: .; V: TRBV5-6; J: TRBJ2-1; D: .; CDR3: CASSLDRPLYNEQFF; DNA: TGTGCCAGCAGCTTGGACAGACCTCTCTACAATGAGCAGTTCTTC
size: .; V: TRBV27; J: TRBJ1-2; D: .; CDR3: CASSLGQGYGYTF; DNA: TGTGCCAGCAGTTTGGGCCAGGGCTATGGCTACACCTTC
size: .; V: TRBV5-4; J: TRBJ2-1; D: TRBD2; CDR3: CASSFGGRAGNEQFF; DNA: TGTGCCAGCAGCTTTGGAGGGAGGGCCGGGAATGAGCAGTTCTTC
size: .; V: TRBV27; J: TRBJ1-1; D: TRBD1; CDR3: CASSGQGRTEAFF; DNA: TGTGCCAGCAGTGGACAGGGACGTACTGAAGCTTTCTTT
size: .; V: TRBV19; J: TRBJ2-2; D: TRBD1; CDR3: CASSMIQGAGELFF; DNA: TGTGCCAGTAGTATGATACAGGGGGCCGGGGAGCTGTTTTTT
size: .; V: TRBV7-9; J: TRBJ1-3; D: TRBD1; CDR3: CASSLLKGGGISGNTIYF; DNA: TGTGCCAGCAGCCTCCTCAAAGGAGGGGGCATCTCTGGAAACACCATATATTTT
size: .; V: TRBV3-1/TRBV3-2; J: TRBJ2-1; D: TRBD1; CDR3: CASSQEGTAKNEQFF; DNA: TGTGCCAGCAGCCAAGAGGGGACAGCAAAAAATGAGCAGTTCTTC
size: once; V: TRBV5-6; J: TRBJ2-7; D: TRBD2; CDR3: CASRAGPVYEQYF; DNA: TGTGCCAGCAGAGCGGGGCCCGTCTACGAGCAGTACTTC
size: .; V: TRBV30; J: TRBJ1-2; D: TRBD1; CDR3: CALTGRKNGYTF; DNA: TGTGCCCTGACAGGGAGGAAGAATGGCTACACCTTC
size: many; V: TRBV5-8; J: TRBJ2-7; D: .; CDR3: CASRKQGSDEQYF; DNA: TGTGCCAGCAGGAAGCAGGGTTCGGACGAGCAGTACTTC
size: few; V: TRBV24-1; J: TRBJ2-5; D: TRBD1; CDR3: CATSDPTGGETQYF; DNA: TGTGCCACCAGTGACCCTACAGGGGGAGAGACCCAGTACTTC
size: .; V: TRBV30; J: TRBJ2-5; D: TRBD1; CDR3: CAWRPGQGASETQYF; DNA: TGTGCCTGGCGGCCGGGACAGGGGGCTTCAGAGACCCAGTACTTC
size: .; V: TRBV7-2; J: TRBJ2-5; D: .; CDR3: CASSQRSGETQYF; DNA: TGTGCCAGCAGCCAGCGATCGGGGGAGACCCAGTACTTC
size: .; V: TRBV24-1; J: TRBJ2-3; D: .; CDR3: CATSDWGDTDTQYF; DNA: TGTGCCACCAGTGATTGGGGGGACACAGATACGCAGTATTTT
size: .; V: TRBV4-1; J: TRBJ1-1; D: TRBD1; CDR3: CASSHLGQALNTEAFF; DNA: TGCGCCAGCAGCCACCTCGGACAGGCTTTGAACACTGAAGCTTTCTTT
size: few; V: TRBV6-4; J: TRBJ2-1; D: TRBD2; CDR3: CASSAGTSDEQFF; DNA: TGTGCCAGCAGCGCCGGGACTAGCGATGAGCAGTTCTTC
size: .; V: TRBV15; J: TRBJ2-5; D: TRBD2; CDR3: CATSAGGGETQYF; DNA: TGTGCCACCAGCGCCGGGGGGGGAGAGACCCAGTACTTC
size: .; V: TRBV6-5; J: TRBJ1-1; D: .; CDR3: CASSYWTGTSTEAFF; DNA: TGTGCCAGCAGTTACTGGACTGGGACAAGTACTGAAGCTTTCTTT
size: .; V: TRBV6-1; J: TRBJ1-1; D: .; CDR3: CASSDRRPGDTEAFF; DNA: TGTGCCAGCAGTGATAGGCGCCCCGGGGACACTGAAGCTTTCTTT
size: once; V: TRBV7-9; J: TRBJ2-1; D: TRBD2; CDR3: CASSLRASGRDYNEQFF; DNA: TGTGCCAGCAGCTTACGGGCTAGCGGGAGGGATTACAATGAGCAGTTCTTC
size: once; V: TRBV9; J: TRBJ2-1; D: .; CDR3: CASSYSGNEQFF; DNA: TGTGCCAGCAGCTACAGTGGGAATGAGCAGTTCTTC